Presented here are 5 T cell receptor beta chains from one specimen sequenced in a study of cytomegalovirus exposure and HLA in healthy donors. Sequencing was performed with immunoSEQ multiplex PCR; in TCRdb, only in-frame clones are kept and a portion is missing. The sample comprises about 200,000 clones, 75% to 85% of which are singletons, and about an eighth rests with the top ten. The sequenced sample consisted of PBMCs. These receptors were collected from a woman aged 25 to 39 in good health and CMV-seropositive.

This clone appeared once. The CDR3 reads CASSLGSTDYGYTF. For the CDR3, the DNA is TGTGCCAGCAGCTTAGGTTCGACAGACTATGGCTACACCTTC. The chain is built from TRBV11-2 and TRBJ1-2; maybe TRBD1 (5 bases). This CDR3 is built from 14 residues. Deletions cut 1 base from V and 3 bases from J, with 9 bases between. Germline-derived CDR1 and CDR2 are SGHAT and FQNNGV.

In DNA, the CDR3 is TGTGCCAGCAGTGACCAGGGAAGCACAGATACGCAGTATTTT. Its translation: CASSDQGSTDTQYF. The chain is built from TRBV2 and TRBJ2-3; maybe TRBD1 (5 bases). The V end was cut by 3 bases, the J end by 0 bases, with 7 bases between. The germline gives CDR1 SNHLY, CDR2 FYNNEI. This CDR3 comprises 14 residues.

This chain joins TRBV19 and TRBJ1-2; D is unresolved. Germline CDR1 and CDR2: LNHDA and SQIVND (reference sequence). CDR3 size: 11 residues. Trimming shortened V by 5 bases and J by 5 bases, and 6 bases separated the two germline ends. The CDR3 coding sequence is TGTGCCAGTAGTTGGGCTTATGGCTACACCTTC. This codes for CASSWAYGYTF. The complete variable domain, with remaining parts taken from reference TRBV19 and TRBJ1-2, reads DGGITQSPKYLFRKEGQNVTLSCEQNLNHDAMYWYRQDPGQGLRLIYYSQIVNDFQKGDIAEGYSVSREKKESFPLTVTSAQKNPTAFYLCASSWAYGYTFGSGTRLTVV.

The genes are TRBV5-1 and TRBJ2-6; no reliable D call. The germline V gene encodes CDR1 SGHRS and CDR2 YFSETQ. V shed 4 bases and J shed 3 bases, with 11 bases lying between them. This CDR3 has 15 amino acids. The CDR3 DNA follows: TGCGCCAGCAGCCCCCGCTTTAGTGGGGCCAACGTCCTGACTTTC. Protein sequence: CASSPRFSGANVLTF. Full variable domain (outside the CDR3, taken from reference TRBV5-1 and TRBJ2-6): KAGVTQTPRYLIKTRGQQVTLSCSPISGHRSVSWYQQTPGQGLQFLFEYFSETQRNKGNFPGRFSGRQFSNSRSEMNVSTLELGDSALYLCASSPRFSGANVLTFGAGSRLTVL.

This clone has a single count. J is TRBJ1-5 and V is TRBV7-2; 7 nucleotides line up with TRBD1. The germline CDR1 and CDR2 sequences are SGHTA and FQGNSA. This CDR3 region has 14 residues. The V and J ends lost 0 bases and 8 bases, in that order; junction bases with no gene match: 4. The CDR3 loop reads CASSLAGGGEPQHF. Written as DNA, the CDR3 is TGTGCCAGCAGCTTAGCAGGGGGCGGCGAGCCCCAGCATTTT.